This T cell receptor beta chain was captured in a study of T cell repertoires in cytomegalovirus infection. The germline V and J ends were trimmed by 1 base and 4 bases, with 8 bases remaining between them. This CDR3 comprises 14 residues. Per the germline V gene, CDR1 is SEHNR and CDR2 is FQNEAQ (reference sequence). A single record per CDR3 protein comes from TCRdb applying MiXCR to the reads. There are 110,000 to 150,000 distinct CDR3 sequences in the sample; approximately 5.9% occur only once, and around 17% lies in the top ten. This receptor was obtained from a human donor in good health (CMV status not recorded). Some clones in this sample may be carry-over from other donors' samples. Source material: PBMCs. The genes are TRBV7-9 and TRBJ2-1; D remains ambiguous. The CDR3 sequence: CASSLGQAYNEQFF. The CDR3 DNA follows: TGTGCCAGCAGCTTAGGGCAGGCTTACAATGAGCAGTTCTTC.